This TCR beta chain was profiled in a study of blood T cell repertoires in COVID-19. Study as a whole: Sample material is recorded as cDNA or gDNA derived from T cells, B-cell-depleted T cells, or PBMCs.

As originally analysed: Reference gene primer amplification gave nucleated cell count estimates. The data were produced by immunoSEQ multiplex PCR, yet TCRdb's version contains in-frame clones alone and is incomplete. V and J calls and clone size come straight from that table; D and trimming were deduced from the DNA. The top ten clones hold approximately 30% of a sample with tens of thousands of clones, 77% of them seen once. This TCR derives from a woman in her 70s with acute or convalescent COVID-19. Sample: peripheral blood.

The CDR3 DNA sequence: TGTGCCAGCAGCTCTGAGGGCACTTGGAACACCATATATTTT. This codes for CASSSEGTWNTIYF. The genes are TRBV7-9 and TRBJ1-3; no firm D call. V was clipped by 4 bases and J by 7 bases, with 14 bases between them. Germline values: CDR1 SEHNR, CDR2 FQNEAQ (reference sequence). The CDR3 is 14 amino acids.